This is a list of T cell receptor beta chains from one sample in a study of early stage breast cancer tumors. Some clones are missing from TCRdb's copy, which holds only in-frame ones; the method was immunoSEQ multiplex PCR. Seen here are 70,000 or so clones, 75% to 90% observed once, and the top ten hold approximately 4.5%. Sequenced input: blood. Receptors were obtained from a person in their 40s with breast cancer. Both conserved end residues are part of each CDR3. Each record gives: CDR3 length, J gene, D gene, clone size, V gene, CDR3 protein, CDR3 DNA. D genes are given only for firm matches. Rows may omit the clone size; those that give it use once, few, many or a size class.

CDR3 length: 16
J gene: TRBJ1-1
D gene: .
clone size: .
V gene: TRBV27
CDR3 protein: CASRRTGRIGNTEAFF
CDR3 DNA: TGTGCCAGCAGGAGAACAGGGCGGATTGGGAACACTGAAGCTTTCTTT

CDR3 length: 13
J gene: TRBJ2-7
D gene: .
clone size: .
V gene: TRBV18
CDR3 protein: CASSPPTAYEQYF
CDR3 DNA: TGTGCCAGCTCACCACCAACCGCATACGAGCAGTACTTC

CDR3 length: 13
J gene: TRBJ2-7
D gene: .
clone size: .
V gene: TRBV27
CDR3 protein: CASSSSGSHEQYF
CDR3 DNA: TGTGCCAGCAGCTCTTCAGGGTCCCACGAGCAGTACTTC

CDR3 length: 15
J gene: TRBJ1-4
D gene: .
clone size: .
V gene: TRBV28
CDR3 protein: CASYSGSQGGEKLFF
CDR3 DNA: TGTGCCAGCTACTCAGGTTCTCAGGGCGGTGAAAAACTGTTTTTT

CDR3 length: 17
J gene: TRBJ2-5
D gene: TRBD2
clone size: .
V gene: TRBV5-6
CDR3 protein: CASSLGGWAGGPKTQYF
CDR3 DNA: TGTGCCAGCAGCTTGGGGGGTTGGGCGGGAGGGCCGAAGACCCAGTACTTC

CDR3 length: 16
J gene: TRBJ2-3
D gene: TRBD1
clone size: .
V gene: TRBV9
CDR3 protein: CASSPQTGGFLDTQYF
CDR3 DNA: TGTGCCAGCAGCCCCCAAACAGGGGGTTTTTTAGATACGCAGTATTTT

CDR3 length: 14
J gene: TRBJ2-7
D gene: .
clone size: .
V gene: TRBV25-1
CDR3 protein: CASSEMEEGREQYF
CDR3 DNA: TGTGCCAGCAGTGAAATGGAAGAGGGCCGAGAGCAGTACTTC

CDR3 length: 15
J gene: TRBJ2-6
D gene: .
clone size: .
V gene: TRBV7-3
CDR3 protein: CASSPSGSGANVLTF
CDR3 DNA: TGTGCCAGCAGCCCCTCAGGCTCTGGGGCCAACGTCCTGACTTTC

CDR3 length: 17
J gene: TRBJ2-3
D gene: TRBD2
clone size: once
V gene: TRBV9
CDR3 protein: CASSPGLAGGSTDTQYF
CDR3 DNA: TGTGCCAGCAGCCCAGGACTAGCGGGAGGTTCCACAGATACGCAGTATTTT

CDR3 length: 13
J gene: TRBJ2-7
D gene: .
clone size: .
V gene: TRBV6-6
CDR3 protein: CASSVESLQEQYF
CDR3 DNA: TGTGCCAGCAGCGTCGAGTCTCTCCAGGAGCAGTACTTC

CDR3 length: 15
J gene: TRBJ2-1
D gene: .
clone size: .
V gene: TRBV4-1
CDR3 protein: CASSQVSQAYGEQFF
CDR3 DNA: TGCGCCAGCAGCCAAGTTAGCCAGGCCTACGGTGAGCAGTTCTTC

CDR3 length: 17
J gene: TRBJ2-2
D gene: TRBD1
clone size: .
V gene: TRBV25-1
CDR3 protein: CASRGYLGQGNTGELFF
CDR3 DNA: TGTGCCAGCAGGGGCTACCTGGGACAGGGGAACACCGGGGAGCTGTTTTTT

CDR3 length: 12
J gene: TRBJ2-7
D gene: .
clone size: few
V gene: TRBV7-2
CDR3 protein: CASSYPGGEQYF
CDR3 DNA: TGTGCCAGCAGCTATCCAGGAGGCGAGCAGTACTTC

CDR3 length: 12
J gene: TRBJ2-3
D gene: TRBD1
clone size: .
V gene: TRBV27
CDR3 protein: CASSPGGDTQYF
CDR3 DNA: TGTGCCAGCAGTCCAGGGGGAGATACGCAGTATTTT

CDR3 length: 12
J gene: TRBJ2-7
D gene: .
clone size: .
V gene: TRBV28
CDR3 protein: CASSQSLGEQYF
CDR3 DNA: TGTGCCAGCAGTCAATCTTTGGGGGAGCAGTACTTC

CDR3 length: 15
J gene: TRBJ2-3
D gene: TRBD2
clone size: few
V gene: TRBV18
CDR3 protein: CASSPRLAGTDTQYF
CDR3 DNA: TGTGCCAGCTCACCTCGACTAGCGGGCACAGATACGCAGTATTTT

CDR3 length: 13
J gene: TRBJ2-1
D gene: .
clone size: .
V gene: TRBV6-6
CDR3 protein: CASSYSNGNEQFF
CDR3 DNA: TGTGCCAGCAGTTACTCGAACGGAAATGAGCAGTTCTTC

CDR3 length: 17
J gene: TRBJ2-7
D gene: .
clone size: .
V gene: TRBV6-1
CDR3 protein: CASSVFLGTSGSYEQYF
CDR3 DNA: TGTGCCAGCAGTGTCTTCCTCGGGACTTCGGGATCCTACGAGCAGTACTTC

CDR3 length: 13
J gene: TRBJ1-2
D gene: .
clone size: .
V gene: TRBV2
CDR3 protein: CASSYRDIYGYTF
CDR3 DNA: TGTGCCAGCAGTTACAGGGATATTTATGGCTACACCTTC

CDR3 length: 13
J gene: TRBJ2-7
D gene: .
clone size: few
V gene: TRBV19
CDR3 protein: CASSRGASYEQYF
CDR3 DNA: TGTGCCAGTAGCCGGGGAGCCTCCTACGAGCAGTACTTC

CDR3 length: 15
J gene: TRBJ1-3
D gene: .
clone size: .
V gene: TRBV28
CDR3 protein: CASSFLGFSGNTIYF
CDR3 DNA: TGTGCCAGCAGTTTTCTTGGCTTCTCTGGAAACACCATATATTTT

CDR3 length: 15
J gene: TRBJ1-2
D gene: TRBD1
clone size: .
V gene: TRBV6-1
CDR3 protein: CASSETGGELGGYTF
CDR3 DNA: TGTGCCAGCAGTGAAACAGGGGGAGAATTAGGTGGCTACACCTTC

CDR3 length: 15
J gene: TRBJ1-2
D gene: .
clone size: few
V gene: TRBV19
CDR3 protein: CASSIGANWGYGYTF
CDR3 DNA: TGTGCCAGTAGTATTGGAGCAAATTGGGGCTATGGCTACACCTTC

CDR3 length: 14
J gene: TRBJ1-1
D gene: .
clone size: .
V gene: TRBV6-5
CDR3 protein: CASSSPSATTEAFF
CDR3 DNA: TGTGCCAGCAGTTCCCCATCGGCTACGACTGAAGCTTTCTTT

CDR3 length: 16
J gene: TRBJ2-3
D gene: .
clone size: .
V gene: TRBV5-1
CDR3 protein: CASTVGVQGSTDTQYF
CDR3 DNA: TGCGCCAGCACCGTGGGAGTTCAGGGGAGCACAGATACGCAGTATTTT

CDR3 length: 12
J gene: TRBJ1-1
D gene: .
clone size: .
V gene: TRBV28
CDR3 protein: CASREGSTEAFF
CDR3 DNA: TGTGCCAGCAGGGAAGGATCCACTGAAGCTTTCTTT

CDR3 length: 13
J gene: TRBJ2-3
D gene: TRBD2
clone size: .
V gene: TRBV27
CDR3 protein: CASKAGVTDTQYF
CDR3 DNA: TGTGCCAGCAAAGCGGGAGTCACAGATACGCAGTATTTT

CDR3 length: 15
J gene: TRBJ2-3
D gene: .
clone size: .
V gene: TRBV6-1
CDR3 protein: CASSERGYYTDTQYF
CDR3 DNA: TGTGCCAGCAGTGAACGAGGGTACTACACAGATACGCAGTATTTT

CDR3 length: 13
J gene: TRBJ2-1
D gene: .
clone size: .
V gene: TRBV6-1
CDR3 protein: CASSEADNNEQFF
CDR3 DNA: TGTGCCAGCAGTGAAGCGGACAACAATGAGCAGTTCTTC

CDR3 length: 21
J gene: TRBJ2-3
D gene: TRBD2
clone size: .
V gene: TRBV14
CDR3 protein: CASSQQENSTHLAGGPDTQYF
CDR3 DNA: TGTGCCAGCAGCCAACAAGAGAACTCAACACATCTAGCGGGAGGGCCGGATACGCAGTATTTT

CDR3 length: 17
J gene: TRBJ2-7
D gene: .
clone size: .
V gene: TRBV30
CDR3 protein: CAWSTLRRDSWPYEQYF
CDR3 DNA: TGTGCCTGGAGTACCCTCCGGCGGGACAGCTGGCCCTACGAGCAGTACTTC

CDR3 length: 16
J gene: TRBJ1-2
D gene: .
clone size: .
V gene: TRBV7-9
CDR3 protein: CASSLARDTRADGYTF
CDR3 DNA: TGTGCCAGCAGCTTAGCCCGGGACACCCGTGCGGATGGCTACACCTTC

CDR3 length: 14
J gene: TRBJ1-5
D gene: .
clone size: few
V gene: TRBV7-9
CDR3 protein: CASSSSEKNQPQHF
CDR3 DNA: TGTGCCAGCAGCTCCTCGGAGAAGAATCAGCCCCAGCATTTT